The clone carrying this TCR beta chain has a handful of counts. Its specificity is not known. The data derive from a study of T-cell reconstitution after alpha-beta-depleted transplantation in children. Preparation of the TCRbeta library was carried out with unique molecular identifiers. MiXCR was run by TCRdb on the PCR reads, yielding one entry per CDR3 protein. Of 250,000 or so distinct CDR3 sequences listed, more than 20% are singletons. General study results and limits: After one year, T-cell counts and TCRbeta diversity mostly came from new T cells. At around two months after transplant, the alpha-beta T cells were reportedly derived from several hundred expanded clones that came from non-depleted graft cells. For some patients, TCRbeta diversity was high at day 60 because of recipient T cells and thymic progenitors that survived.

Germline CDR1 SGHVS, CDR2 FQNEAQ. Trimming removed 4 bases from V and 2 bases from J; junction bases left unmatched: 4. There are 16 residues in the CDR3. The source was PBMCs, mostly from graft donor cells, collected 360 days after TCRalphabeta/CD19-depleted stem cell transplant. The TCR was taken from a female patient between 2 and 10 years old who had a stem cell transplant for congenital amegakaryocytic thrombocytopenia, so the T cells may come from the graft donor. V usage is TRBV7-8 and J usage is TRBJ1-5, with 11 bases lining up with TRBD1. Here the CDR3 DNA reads TGTGCCAGCAGCTGGGGGACAGGGGGTGGCAATCAGCCCCAGCATTTT. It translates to CASSWGTGGGNQPQHF.